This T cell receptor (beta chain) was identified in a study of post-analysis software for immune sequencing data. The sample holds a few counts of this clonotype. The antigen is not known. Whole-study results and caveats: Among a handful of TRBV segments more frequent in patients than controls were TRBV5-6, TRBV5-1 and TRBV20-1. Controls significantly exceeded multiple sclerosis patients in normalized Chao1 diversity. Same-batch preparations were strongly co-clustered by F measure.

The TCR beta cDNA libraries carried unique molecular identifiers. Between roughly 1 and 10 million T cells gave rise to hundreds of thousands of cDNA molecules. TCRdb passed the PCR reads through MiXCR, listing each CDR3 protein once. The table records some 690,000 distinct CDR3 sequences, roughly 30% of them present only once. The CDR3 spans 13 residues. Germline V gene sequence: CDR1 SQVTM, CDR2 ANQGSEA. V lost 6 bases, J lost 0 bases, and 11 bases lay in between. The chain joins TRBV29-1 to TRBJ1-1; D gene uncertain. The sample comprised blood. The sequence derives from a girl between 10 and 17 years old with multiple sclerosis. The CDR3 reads CSVQPVMNTEAFF. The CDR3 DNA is TGCAGCGTCCAACCGGTGATGAACACTGAAGCTTTCTTT.